This T cell receptor (beta chain) was sequenced in a study of identical twins (dated by TCRdb to 2016 to 2017). Regarding the research as a whole: The study deep-sequenced TCR alpha and beta repertoires from monozygotic twins, unrelated adults of various ages and cord blood to test whether fetal clonotypes persist. Replicate twin experiments were performed at different times using different library preparation protocols to rule out contamination. Broad study findings and their caveats: Because the same donors could not be followed over many years, the conclusions depended on cross-sectional statistical analysis. Recombination models systematically underestimated out-of-frame TCR alpha sharing in monozygotic twins but agreed with sharing between unrelated individuals. The excess sharing between twins in beta out-of-frame sequences was weaker because fewer shared sequences reduced the signal-to-noise ratio. Compared with coincidental sharing between unrelated individuals, out-of-frame TCR alpha sequences shared between twins showed an excess of sequences with low generation probability. Zero-insertion analyses could be partly confounded by invariant T cells such as MAIT and iNKT, although diverse VJ usage argued against such confounding for most clonotypes. Abundant cord blood beta clonotypes had fewer insertions, young adult naive repertoires showed a similar but weaker trend, and memory repertoires showed no such trend.

From the cysteine up to the phenylalanine, the CDR3 has a length of 12 residues. Only the CDR3 portion is preserved as DNA: 36 bases, with reading frame beginning at the first base. V is clipped by 3 bases and J by 12 bases, and the sequence between their germline boundaries is 12 bases long. A word on this clonotype: The target of this receptor is not known. No base-level quality is on record; no much larger clone is a single base apart.

Receptor libraries were prepared by 5' RACE. TCRdb shows the sequencer as Illumina HiSeq 2000. A universal primer binding site was introduced by template switching, and a unique molecular identifier was present in the final cDNA, enabling accurate counting of TCR cDNA molecules. Specific primers in the conserved constant-segment region were used to synthesize first-strand cDNA for the TCR alpha and beta chains. Each cDNA library was double barcoded, with a SMART-Mk sample barcode plus Illumina barcodes, to control for contamination. TruSeq adapter sequences, together with Illumina sample barcodes, were added in two successive PCR steps. The Illumina HiSeq platform was used with custom primers to sequence TCR alpha and beta cDNA libraries. In the source study's methods: Unique molecular identifiers were extracted from raw reads with MiGEC, and CDR3 positions were determined with MiXCR. For each individual, recombination models were inferred using an EM algorithm with the repgenHMM and IGoR tools. Shared clonotypes were analyzed with the tcR package in R, and sharing was normalized by the product of cloneset sizes. To study raw recombination without the effects of thymic and clonal selection, out-of-frame nonproductive sequences were analyzed. TCRdb applied fastp at Q25 and MiXCR to the public reads, then kept only in-frame beta chains. Under each unique CDR3 protein, matching rows form one entry showing the most common genes and DNA. The V and J calls come from TCRdb's annotation, not from the publication. This sample has 500,000 or so distinct CDR3 sequences in its table, and approximately 15% of those were observed once. The ten largest clones capture about 0.54% of the sample.

Every donor in the study was a healthy Caucasian. The twin cohort consisted of three pairs of female monozygotic twins, all aged 18 to 29 years. Positive isolation kits from Invitrogen were used to isolate the CD4+ and CD8+ T cell populations. The sample was also reused in another study, on yellow fever vaccine responses in identical twins. Reported in the second study: According to the authors, in identical twins the way T cells responded to vaccination appeared partly convergent and partly personalized. Focusing on identical twins, the study followed the T cell clones that responded to the vaccine, and did so with precision.

This chain is built from TRBV12-3 or TRBV12-4 and TRBJ2-1; the D gene cannot be resolved reliably. This TCR came from a woman between 18 and 30 years old in good health. Sequencing used CD4+ T cells sorted from blood. The nucleotides read TGTGCCAGCAGTTTTAAATCGGGTCCGCAGTTCTTC. This is translated as CASSFKSGPQFF.